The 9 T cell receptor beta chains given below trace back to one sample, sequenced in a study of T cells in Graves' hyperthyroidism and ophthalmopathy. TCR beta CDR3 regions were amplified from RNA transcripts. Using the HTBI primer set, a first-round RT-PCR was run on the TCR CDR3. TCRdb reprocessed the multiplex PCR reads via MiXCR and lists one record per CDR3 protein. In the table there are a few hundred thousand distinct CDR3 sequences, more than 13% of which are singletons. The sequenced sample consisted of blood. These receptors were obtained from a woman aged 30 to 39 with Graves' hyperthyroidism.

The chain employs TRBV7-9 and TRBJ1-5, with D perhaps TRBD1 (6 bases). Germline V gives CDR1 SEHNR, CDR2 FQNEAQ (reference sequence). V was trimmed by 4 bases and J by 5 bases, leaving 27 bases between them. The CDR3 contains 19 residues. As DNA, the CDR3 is TGTGCCAGCAGCTCGAGAGAAAGCGTACTCGGGGGGCGCGATCAGCCCCAGCATTTT. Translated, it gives CASSSRESVLGGRDQPQHF.

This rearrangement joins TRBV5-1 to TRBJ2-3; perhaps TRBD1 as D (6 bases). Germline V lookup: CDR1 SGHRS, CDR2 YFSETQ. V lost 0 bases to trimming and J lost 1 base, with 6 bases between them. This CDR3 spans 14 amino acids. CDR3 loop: CASSLGTGTDTQYF. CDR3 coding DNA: TGCGCCAGCAGCTTGGGGACAGGCACAGATACGCAGTATTTT.

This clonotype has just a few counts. The CDR3 region is CASSTQTAGEQYF. DNA for the CDR3: TGCGCCAGCAGCACCCAGACGGCTGGGGAGCAGTACTTC. V gene TRBV5-1 combines with J gene TRBJ2-7; D is ambiguous. CDR1 SGHRS and CDR2 YFSETQ come from the germline V gene. V lost 4 bases and J 7 bases, leaving 15 bases between the germline ends. The CDR3 extends over 13 amino acids. The full variable domain, completed using reference TRBV5-1 and TRBJ2-7, is KAGVTQTPRYLIKTRGQQVTLSCSPISGHRSVSWYQQTPGQGLQFLFEYFSETQRNKGNFPGRFSGRQFSNSRSEMNVSTLELGDSALYLCASSTQTAGEQYFGPGTRLTVT.

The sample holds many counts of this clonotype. In DNA, the CDR3 is TGTGCCAGCAGCCAAGAGGGGACAGGGACCACCGGGGAGCTGTTTTTT. Amino acids: CASSQEGTGTTGELFF. V is TRBV3-1 and J is TRBJ2-2; 9 bases map to TRBD1. V gave up 0 bases and J gave up 4 bases; unmatched junction bases: 3. Germline V gene lookup returns CDR1 LGHDT and CDR2 YNNKEL (reference sequence). The CDR3 has 16 residues.

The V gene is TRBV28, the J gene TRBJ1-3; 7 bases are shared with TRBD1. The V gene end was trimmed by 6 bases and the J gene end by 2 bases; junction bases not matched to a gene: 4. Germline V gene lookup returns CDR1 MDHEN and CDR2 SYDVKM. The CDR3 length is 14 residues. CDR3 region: CASRQDRAGNTIYF. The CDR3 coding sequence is TGTGCCAGCAGGCAAGACAGGGCTGGAAACACCATATATTTT.

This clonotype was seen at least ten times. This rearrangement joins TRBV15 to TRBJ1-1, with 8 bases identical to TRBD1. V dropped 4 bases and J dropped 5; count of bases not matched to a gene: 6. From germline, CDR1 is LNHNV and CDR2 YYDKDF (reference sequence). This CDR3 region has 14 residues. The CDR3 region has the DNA TGTGCCACCAGCAATGGACAGGGAGTAACTGAAGCTTTCTTT. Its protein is CATSNGQGVTEAFF.

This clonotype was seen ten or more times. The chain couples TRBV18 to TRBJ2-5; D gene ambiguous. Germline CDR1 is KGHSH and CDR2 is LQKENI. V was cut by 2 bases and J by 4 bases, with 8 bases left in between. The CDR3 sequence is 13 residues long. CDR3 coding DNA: TGTGCCAGCTCACCAGGGTTGCGAGAGACCCAGTACTTC. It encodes CASSPGLRETQYF. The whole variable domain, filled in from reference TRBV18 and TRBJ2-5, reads NAGVMQNPRHLVRRRGQEARLRCSPMKGHSHVYWYRQLPEEGLKFMVYLQKENIIDESGMPKERFSAEFPKEGPSILRIQQVVRGDSAAYFCASSPGLRETQYFGPGTRLLVL.

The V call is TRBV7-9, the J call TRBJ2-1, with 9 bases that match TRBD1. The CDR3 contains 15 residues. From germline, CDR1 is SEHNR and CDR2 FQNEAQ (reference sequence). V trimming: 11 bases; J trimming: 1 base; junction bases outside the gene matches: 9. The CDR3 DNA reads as TGTGCCCGCTCCGGACAGGGGAGTTCCTACAATGAGCAGTTCTTC. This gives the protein CARSGQGSSYNEQFF.

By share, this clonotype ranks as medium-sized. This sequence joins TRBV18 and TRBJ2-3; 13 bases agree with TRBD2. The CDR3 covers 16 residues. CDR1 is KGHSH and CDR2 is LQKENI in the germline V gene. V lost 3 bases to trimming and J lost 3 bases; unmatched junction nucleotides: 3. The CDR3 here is CASSPGLAGSTDTQYF. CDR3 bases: TGTGCCAGCTCACCGGGACTAGCGGGATCTACAGATACGCAGTATTTT.